This TCR beta chain derives from a study of blood T cell repertoires in COVID-19. Looking at the study overall: The samples span acute and convalescent COVID-19 from the United States, Italy and Spain. T cells, B-cell-depleted T cells, or PBMCs supplied cDNA or gDNA.

Germline CDR1 MNHEY, CDR2 SVGEGT. V shed 5 bases and J 2 bases; nucleotides not matched to a gene: 5. The CDR3 spans 16 residues. Only in-frame clones appear in the TCRdb table, and some are missing; sequencing was by immunoSEQ multiplex PCR. Here the sample spans more than 350,000 clones, 70% to 90% being singletons. V is TRBV6-2 or TRBV6-3 and J is TRBJ2-5, with TRBD2 matching over 13 bases. What was sequenced was peripheral blood. This TCR was recovered from a woman aged 25 to 39 with COVID-19, enrolled during active disease. Here the CDR3 reads CASSRGLAGAQETQYF. CDR3 nucleotide sequence: TGTGCCAGCAGTCGAGGACTAGCGGGAGCGCAAGAGACCCAGTACTTC.